The clone carrying this TCR beta chain has just a few counts. Its antigen is still unknown. The data stem from a study of identical twins. Findings and caveats of the study: Out-of-frame beta sequences exhibited a weaker degree of excess twin sharing. The authors noted that invariant MAIT and iNKT cells could partly confound zero-insertion analyses.

TCRdb analysed the 5' RACE reads with MiXCR anew, one entry per CDR3 protein. The data show some 1,700,000 distinct CDR3 sequences, 32% seen once. The source is a newborn girl in good health. The specimen sequenced was cord blood.

The CDR3 sequence is CASSSSTTGTGNGYTF. Written as DNA, the CDR3 is TGTGCCAGCAGTAGTTCCACCACCGGGACAGGAAACGGCTACACCTTC. The rearrangement uses TRBV12-3 or TRBV12-4 and TRBJ1-2, with TRBD1 matching 8 bases. V gave up 5 bases and J gave up 8 bases; unmatched junction bases: 16. The CDR3 is 16 residues long.